A selection of T cell receptor beta chains follows, all from one sample in a study of T-cell reconstitution after alpha-beta-depleted transplantation in children. From the PCR reads, TCRdb called clonotypes with MiXCR, one entry per CDR3 protein. The sample lists about 580,000 distinct CDR3 sequences; 23% were seen once. This sample comprised PBMCs, mostly from graft donor cells, obtained 360 days after TCRalphabeta/CD19-depleted stem cell transplant. The receptors were sampled from a boy under two years old who had a stem cell transplant for acute myeloid leukemia, so the T cells may come from the graft donor. The CDR3 runs from the conserved cysteine through the conserved F or W. Fields, in order: CDR3 length, D gene, clone size, J gene, V gene, CDR3 DNA, CDR3 protein. D genes are given only for firm matches. Size is omitted from some rows. Given values are once, few, many or a class for expanded clones.

>12|.|few|TRBJ2-1|TRBV19
TGTGCCAGTAGTAACGGAATCCATGAGCAGTTCTTC
CASSNGIHEQFF
>15|TRBD1|many|TRBJ2-6|TRBV12-3/TRBV12-4
TGTGCCAGCAGACCGGGACAGGCCTGGGCCAACGTCCTGACTTTC
CASRPGQAWANVLTF
>16|TRBD2|.|TRBJ2-1|TRBV12-5
TGTGCTAGTGGTTTGGATCCTAGCGGGGTGTACAATGAGCAGTTCTTC
CASGLDPSGVYNEQFF
>12|TRBD2|many|TRBJ2-1|TRBV20-1
TGCAGTGCTACGGGGGGATACAATGAGCAGTTCTTC
CSATGGYNEQFF
>16|TRBD2|few|TRBJ2-7|TRBV5-5
TGTGCCAGCAGCTCGGGTCGAGCGGGGGGGCCATCCGAGCAGTACTTC
CASSSGRAGGPSEQYF
>13|.|many|TRBJ1-1|TRBV29-1
TGCAGCACTGAACAGGGTCGAAACACTGAAGCTTTCTTT
CSTEQGRNTEAFF
>13|TRBD2|few|TRBJ2-1|TRBV10-3
TGTGCCACCGATAGCGGGCTCCACAATGAGCAGTCCTTC
CATDSGLHNEQSF
>15|.|few|TRBJ2-1|TRBV12-3/TRBV12-4
TGTGCCAGCAGTTTTGGGCTAGAGGGGCGCAATGAGCAGTTCTTC
CASSFGLEGRNEQFF
>16|TRBD1|.|TRBJ1-1|TRBV7-3
TGTGCCAGCAGCCCCCATGCCGGGACAGCCAACACTGAAGCTTTCTTT
CASSPHAGTANTEAFF
>22|.|few|TRBJ2-3|TRBV12-3/TRBV12-4
TGTGCCAGCAGTTTAACTAGGTGGGGTGGACCCCGAAACGCCCATGGCACAGATACGCAGTATTTT
CASSLTRWGGPRNAHGTDTQYF
>15|TRBD1|few|TRBJ1-1|TRBV15
TGTGCCACCAGCATCCAGACAGGGCCCTACACTGAAGCTTTCTTT
CATSIQTGPYTEAFF
>13|.|few|TRBJ1-1|TRBV29-1
TGCAGCGTTATGGCAGGGCCCGCGGGTGGAGCTTTCTTT
CSVMAGPAGGAFF
>15|.|many|TRBJ1-1|TRBV28
TGTGCCAGCAGTCCCCCGATAAGGCCGGGCACTGAAGCTTTCTTT
CASSPPIRPGTEAFF
>14|.|few|TRBJ2-5|TRBV7-2
TGTGCCAGCAGTACCGGGTTCCAAGGAGAGACCCAGTACTTC
CASSTGFQGETQYF
>14|.|many|TRBJ2-3|TRBV20-1
TGCAGTGCTAGAAACCACCCTAGCACAGATACGCAGTATTTT
CSARNHPSTDTQYF
>14|TRBD2|.|TRBJ2-1|TRBV7-3
TGTGCCAGCAGCATTAGCGGGGTAGACAATGAGCAGTTCTTC
CASSISGVDNEQFF
>18|.|many|TRBJ1-1|TRBV6-5
TGTGCCAGCAGTTACTTTTCTGGAACCGGGACGGTGAACACTGAAGCTTTCTTT
CASSYFSGTGTVNTEAFF
>15|TRBD1|.|TRBJ1-3|TRBV12-3/TRBV12-4
TGTGCCAGCAGTCTCGACAGGGCCTCGGGAAACACCATATATTTT
CASSLDRASGNTIYF
>12|.|many|TRBJ2-1|TRBV7-2
TGTGCCAGCAGCTTCGTACAGAATGAGCAGTTCTTC
CASSFVQNEQFF
>16|.|few|TRBJ2-7|TRBV6-5
TGTGCCAGCAGTTACTCAGATGCGGGGGCCCTCTACGAGCAGTACTTC
CASSYSDAGALYEQYF
>16|TRBD1|many|TRBJ2-1|TRBV3-1
TGTGCCAGCAGCCAAGTGCCGGGACAGTTCTACAATGAGCAGTTCTTC
CASSQVPGQFYNEQFF
>14|.|few|TRBJ1-2|TRBV15
TGTGCCACCAGCAGAGGGGGGGACCTCTATGGCTACACCTTC
CATSRGGDLYGYTF
>15|TRBD1|.|TRBJ1-5|TRBV12-3/TRBV12-4
TGTGCCAGCAGTTCCTTCGGACAGGGGGATCAGCCCCAGCATTTT
CASSSFGQGDQPQHF
>15|TRBD1|few|TRBJ2-2|TRBV12-3/TRBV12-4
TGTGCCAGCAGTGTACAGGGGGCGCACACCGGGGAGCTGTTTTTT
CASSVQGAHTGELFF
>17|.|few|TRBJ2-6|TRBV12-5
TGTGCTAGTGGTTTGGTTGTCAGGAGGAGAGGGGCCAACGTCCTGACTTTC
CASGLVVRRRGANVLTF
>13|.|few|TRBJ2-3|TRBV12-3/TRBV12-4
TGTGCCAGCAGTTCCCGGGTCCTCGATACGCAGTATTTT
CASSSRVLDTQYF
>11|.|.|TRBJ2-1|TRBV15
TGTGCCACCAGCAGTAAGGGAGGTCAGTTCTTC
CATSSKGGQFF
>11|.|many|TRBJ2-7|TRBV6-6
TGTGCCAGCAGAGTGGGTCGCGAGCAGTACTTC
CASRVGREQYF
>16|TRBD2|.|TRBJ2-1|TRBV4-3
TGCGCCAGCAGCCAAGATCCGGGACTAGGGGTAAATGAGCAGTTCTTC
CASSQDPGLGVNEQFF
>16|.|many|TRBJ2-1|TRBV24-1
TGTGCCACCAGTGATTTACAGTCTTCCGGGGCAAATGAGCAGTTCTTC
CATSDLQSSGANEQFF
>11|.|few|TRBJ2-7|TRBV20-1
TGCAGTGCTAGACTAGGGTACGAGCAGTACTTC
CSARLGYEQYF
>14|TRBD2|.|TRBJ2-3|TRBV20-1
TGCAGTGCCGGCAGCGGGGGGCGCACAGATACGCAGTATTTT
CSAGSGGRTDTQYF
>15|.|few|TRBJ2-1|TRBV4-3
TGCGCCAGCAGCCAAGATCAAACGGGGAGTGATGAGCAGTTCTTC
CASSQDQTGSDEQFF
>17|TRBD1|many|TRBJ1-1|TRBV12-3/TRBV12-4
TGTGCCAGCAGTCCGGTAGGGGGCTGGGTAGGGAACACTGAAGCTTTCTTT
CASSPVGGWVGNTEAFF
>15|.|.|TRBJ2-1|TRBV5-1
TGCGCCAGCAGCTTGGAGGCTAGAGTACGCCCTGAGCAGTTCTTC
CASSLEARVRPEQFF
>14|TRBD1|.|TRBJ1-1|TRBV15
TGTGCCACCAGGGGGACAGGGCGGAACACTGAAGCTTTCTTT
CATRGTGRNTEAFF
>15|.|many|TRBJ2-2|TRBV25-1
TGTGCCAGCAGTGACATGCGTTCGGACACCGGGGAGCTGTTTTTT
CASSDMRSDTGELFF
>18|.|.|TRBJ2-3|TRBV18
TGTGCCAGCTCACCACTGACCGGAAGATGGGGCAATGAAGATACGCAGTATTTT
CASSPLTGRWGNEDTQYF
>15|.|many|TRBJ2-3|TRBV5-1
TGCGCCAGCAGCTTGGGACAGGTAGCGGTGGATACGCAGTATTTT
CASSLGQVAVDTQYF
>15|.|.|TRBJ2-2|TRBV10-3
TGTGCCATCAGTGTTACAGAGACTAACACCGGGGAGCTGTTTTTT
CAISVTETNTGELFF
>14|.|many|TRBJ1-1|TRBV29-1
TGCAGCGGGGCCGGTGGGGAACAGGGTATTGAAGCTTTCTTT
CSGAGGEQGIEAFF
>14|TRBD1|many|TRBJ1-6|TRBV5-1
TGCGCCAGCAGCTTCGGACAGGGTAGTTCACCCCTCCACTTT
CASSFGQGSSPLHF
>12|.|few|TRBJ2-1|TRBV12-3/TRBV12-4
TGTGCCAGCAGTTTGGTGGCCAGTGAGCAGTTCTTC
CASSLVASEQFF
>13|.|.|TRBJ2-2|TRBV7-6
TGTGCCAGCAGCCTCGTGATATACGGGGAGCTGTTTTTT
CASSLVIYGELFF
>14|.|many|TRBJ1-2|TRBV20-1
TGCAGTGCTAGAGACCAGGGAGCTAACTATGGCTACACCTTC
CSARDQGANYGYTF
>16|.|many|TRBJ1-1|TRBV14
TGTGCCAGCAGCCAAGATAAGGAGTATATGAACACTGAAGCTTTCTTT
CASSQDKEYMNTEAFF
>16|TRBD2|many|TRBJ2-1|TRBV12-3/TRBV12-4
TGTGCCAGCAGTTCAGTTTCGGGACTAGCGGACAATGAGCAGTTCTTC
CASSSVSGLADNEQFF
>12|.|few|TRBJ2-1|TRBV7-2
TGTGCCAGCAGCTCCGGTAGGCTTGAGCAGTTCTTC
CASSSGRLEQFF
>17|TRBD2|few|TRBJ2-5|TRBV19
TGTGCCAGTAGTCCCCCCCGTGCTAGCGGGGGGGCGGAGACCCAGTACTTC
CASSPPRASGGAETQYF
>17|TRBD2|.|TRBJ2-1|TRBV20-1
TGCAGTGCCCCCGATCGGCGCAGCGGGGCTTTAAGGAATGAGCAGTTCTTC
CSAPDRRSGALRNEQFF
>15|.|few|TRBJ2-2|TRBV29-1
TGCAGCGTTGAAGTCAGAGGATTAAACACCGGGGAGCTGTTTTTT
CSVEVRGLNTGELFF
>16|.|.|TRBJ2-1|TRBV6-5
TGTGCCAGCAGTTACACCCCCCCGGGCTCCTACAATGAGCAGTTCTTC
CASSYTPPGSYNEQFF
>15|TRBD2|.|TRBJ2-1|TRBV27
TGTGCCAGCAGTCCGACGGGACTAGCTCTGGGGGTGCAGTTCTTC
CASSPTGLALGVQFF
>14|.|.|TRBJ2-7|TRBV20-1
TGCAGTGTAGTTGGATCGGGGAAAGACTACGAGCAGTACTTC
CSVVGSGKDYEQYF
>13|.|.|TRBJ1-6|TRBV12-3/TRBV12-4
TGTGCCAGCAGTTTAATGACGGATTCACCCCTCCACTTT
CASSLMTDSPLHF
>14|TRBD2|many|TRBJ2-7|TRBV6-5
TGTGCCAGCAGTTACGGTGGGGGGGGCTACGAGCAGTACTTC
CASSYGGGGYEQYF
>17|TRBD1|few|TRBJ2-2|TRBV29-1
TGCAGCGTTGGCGGGACAGGAGAGATGAGCGGCACCGGGGAGCTGTTTTTT
CSVGGTGEMSGTGELFF
>13|.|many|TRBJ2-5|TRBV7-2
TGTGCCAGCAGCCCCCCAAGTCGGGAGACCCAGTACTTC
CASSPPSRETQYF
>15|.|.|TRBJ1-2|TRBV12-3/TRBV12-4
TGTGCCAGCAGTTTCGGTGCCGCCACAGGTTATGGCTACACCTTC
CASSFGAATGYGYTF